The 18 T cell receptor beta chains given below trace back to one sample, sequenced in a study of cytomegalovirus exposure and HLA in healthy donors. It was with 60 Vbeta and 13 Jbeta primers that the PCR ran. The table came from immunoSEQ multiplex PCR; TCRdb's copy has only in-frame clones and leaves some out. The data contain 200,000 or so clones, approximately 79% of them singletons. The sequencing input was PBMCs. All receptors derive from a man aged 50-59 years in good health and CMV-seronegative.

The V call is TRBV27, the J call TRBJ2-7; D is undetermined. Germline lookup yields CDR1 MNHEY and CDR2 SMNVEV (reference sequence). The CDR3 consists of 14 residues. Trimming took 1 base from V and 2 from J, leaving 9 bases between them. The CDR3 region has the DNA TGTGCCAGCAGTTTATACTACGGAACCTACGAGCAGTACTTC. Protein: CASSLYYGTYEQYF.

CDR3 in DNA: TGTGCCAGCACTACACCGGGGGGCGCGGATCAGCCCCAGCATTTT. Protein: CASTTPGGADQPQHF. The genes are TRBV6-6 and TRBJ1-5, with D possibly being TRBD1 (6 bases). Looked up from germline, CDR1 is MNHNY and CDR2 is SVGAGI (reference sequence). The CDR3 covers 15 residues. V was clipped by 7 bases and J by 5 bases, with 18 bases between them.

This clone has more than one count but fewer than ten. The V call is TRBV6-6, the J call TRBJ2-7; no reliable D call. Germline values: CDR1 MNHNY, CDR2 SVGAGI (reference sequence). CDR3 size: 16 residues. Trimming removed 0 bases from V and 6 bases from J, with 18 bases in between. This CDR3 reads CASSYSRQGSWAEQYF. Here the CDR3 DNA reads TGTGCCAGCAGTTACTCACGTCAAGGCAGTTGGGCCGAGCAGTACTTC.

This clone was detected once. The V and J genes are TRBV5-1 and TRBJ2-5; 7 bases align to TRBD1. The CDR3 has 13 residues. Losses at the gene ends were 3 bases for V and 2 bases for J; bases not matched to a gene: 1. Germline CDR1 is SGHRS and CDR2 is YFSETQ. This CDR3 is CASSSGQQETQYF. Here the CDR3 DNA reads TGCGCCAGCAGCTCGGGACAGCAAGAGACCCAGTACTTC.

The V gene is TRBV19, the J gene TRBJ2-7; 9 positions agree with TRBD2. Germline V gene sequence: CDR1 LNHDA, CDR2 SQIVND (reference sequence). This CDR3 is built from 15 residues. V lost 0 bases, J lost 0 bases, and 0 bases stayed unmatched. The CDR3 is CASSIDSGGSYEQYF. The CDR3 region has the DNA TGTGCCAGTAGTATAGATAGCGGGGGCTCCTACGAGCAGTACTTC. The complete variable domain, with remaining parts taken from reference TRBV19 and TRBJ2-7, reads DGGITQSPKYLFRKEGQNVTLSCEQNLNHDAMYWYRQDPGQGLRLIYYSQIVNDFQKGDIAEGYSVSREKKESFPLTVTSAQKNPTAFYLCASSIDSGGSYEQYFGPGTRLTVT.

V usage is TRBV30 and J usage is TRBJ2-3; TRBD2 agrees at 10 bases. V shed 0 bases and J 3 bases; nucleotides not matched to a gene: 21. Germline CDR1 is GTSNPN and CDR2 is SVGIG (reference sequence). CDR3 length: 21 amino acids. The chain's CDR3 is CAWSVRSGRPGPYLSTDTQYF. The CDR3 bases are TGTGCCTGGAGTGTACGTAGCGGGAGGCCCGGCCCCTATCTAAGTACAGATACGCAGTATTTT.

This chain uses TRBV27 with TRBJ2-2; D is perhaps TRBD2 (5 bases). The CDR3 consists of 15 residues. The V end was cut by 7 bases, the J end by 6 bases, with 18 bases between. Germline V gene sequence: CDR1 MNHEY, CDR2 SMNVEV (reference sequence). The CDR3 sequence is CASTGGAGLPGELFF. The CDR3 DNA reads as TGTGCCAGCACCGGAGGCGCGGGCCTCCCCGGGGAGCTGTTTTTT.

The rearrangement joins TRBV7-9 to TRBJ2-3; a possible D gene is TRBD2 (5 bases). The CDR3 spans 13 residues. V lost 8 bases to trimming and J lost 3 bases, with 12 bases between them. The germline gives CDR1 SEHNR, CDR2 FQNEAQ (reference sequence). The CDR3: CASSWSGTDTQYF. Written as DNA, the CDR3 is TGTGCCAGCTCCTGGTCGGGAACAGATACGCAGTATTTT.

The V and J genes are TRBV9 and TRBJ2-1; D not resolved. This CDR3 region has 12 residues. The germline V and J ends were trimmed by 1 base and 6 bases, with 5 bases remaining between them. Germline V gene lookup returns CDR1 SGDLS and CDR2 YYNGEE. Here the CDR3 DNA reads TGTGCCAGCAGCGTACAGTTCAATGAGCAGTTCTTC. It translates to CASSVQFNEQFF.

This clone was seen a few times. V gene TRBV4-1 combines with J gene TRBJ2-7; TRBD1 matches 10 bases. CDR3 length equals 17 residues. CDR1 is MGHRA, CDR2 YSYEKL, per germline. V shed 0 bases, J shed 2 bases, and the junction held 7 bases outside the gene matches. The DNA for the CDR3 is TGCGCCAGCAGCCAAGATGGAGGCGGGACAGGGGCCTACGAGCAGTACTTC. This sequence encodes CASSQDGGGTGAYEQYF.

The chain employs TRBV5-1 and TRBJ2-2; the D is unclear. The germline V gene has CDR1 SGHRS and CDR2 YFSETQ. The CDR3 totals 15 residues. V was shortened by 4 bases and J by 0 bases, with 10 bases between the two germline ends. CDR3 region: CASSPSPANTGELFF. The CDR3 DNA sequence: TGCGCCAGCAGCCCTTCCCCCGCGAACACCGGGGAGCTGTTTTTT. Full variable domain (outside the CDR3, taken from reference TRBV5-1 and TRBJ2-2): KAGVTQTPRYLIKTRGQQVTLSCSPISGHRSVSWYQQTPGQGLQFLFEYFSETQRNKGNFPGRFSGRQFSNSRSEMNVSTLELGDSALYLCASSPSPANTGELFFGEGSRLTVL.

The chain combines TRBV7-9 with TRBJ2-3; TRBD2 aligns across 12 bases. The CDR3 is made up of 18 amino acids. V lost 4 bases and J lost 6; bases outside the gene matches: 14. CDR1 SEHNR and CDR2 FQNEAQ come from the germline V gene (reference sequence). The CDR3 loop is CASSSPKRLAGDWDTQYF. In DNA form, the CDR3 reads TGTGCCAGCAGCTCCCCAAAGAGACTAGCGGGAGATTGGGATACGCAGTATTTT.

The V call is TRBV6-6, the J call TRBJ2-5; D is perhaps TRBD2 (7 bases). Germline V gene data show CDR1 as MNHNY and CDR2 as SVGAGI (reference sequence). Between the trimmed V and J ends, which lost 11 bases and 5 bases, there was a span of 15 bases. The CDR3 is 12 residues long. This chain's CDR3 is CAHDEGGETQYF. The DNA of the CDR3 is TGTGCCCACGACGAGGGGGGGGAGACCCAGTACTTC.

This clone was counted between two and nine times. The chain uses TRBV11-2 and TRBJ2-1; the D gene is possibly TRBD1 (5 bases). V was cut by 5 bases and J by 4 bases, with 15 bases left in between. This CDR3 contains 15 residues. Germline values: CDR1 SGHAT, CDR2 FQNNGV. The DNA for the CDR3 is TGTGCCAGCAGCCAAGGGGCAGGCCCGTACAATGAGCAGTTCTTC. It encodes CASSQGAGPYNEQFF.

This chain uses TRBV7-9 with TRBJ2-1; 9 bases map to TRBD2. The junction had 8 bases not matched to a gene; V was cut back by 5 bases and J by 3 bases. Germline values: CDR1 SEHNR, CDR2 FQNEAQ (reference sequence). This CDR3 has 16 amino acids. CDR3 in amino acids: CASSPRISGGYNEQFF. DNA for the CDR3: TGTGCCAGCAGCCCGCGGATTAGCGGGGGCTACAATGAGCAGTTCTTC.

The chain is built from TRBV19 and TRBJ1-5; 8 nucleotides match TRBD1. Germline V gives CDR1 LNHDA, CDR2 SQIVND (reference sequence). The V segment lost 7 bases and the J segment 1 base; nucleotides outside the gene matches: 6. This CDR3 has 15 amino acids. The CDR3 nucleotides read TGTGCCAGTACTCTTCGGGACAGGAGCAATCAGCCCCAGCATTTT. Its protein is CASTLRDRSNQPQHF.

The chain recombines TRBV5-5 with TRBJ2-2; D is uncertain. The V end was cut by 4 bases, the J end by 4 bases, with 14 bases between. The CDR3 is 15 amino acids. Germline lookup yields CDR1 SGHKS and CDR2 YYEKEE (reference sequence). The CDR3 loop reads CASSVLRSTTGELFF. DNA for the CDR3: TGTGCCAGCAGCGTCTTGAGGAGTACCACCGGGGAGCTGTTTTTT.

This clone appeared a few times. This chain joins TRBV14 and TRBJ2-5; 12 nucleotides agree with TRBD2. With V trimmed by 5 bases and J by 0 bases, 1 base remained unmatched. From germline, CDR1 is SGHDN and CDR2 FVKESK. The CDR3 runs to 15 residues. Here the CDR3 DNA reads TGTGCCAGCAGCGCTAGCGGGAGGGACCAAGAGACCCAGTACTTC. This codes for CASSASGRDQETQYF.